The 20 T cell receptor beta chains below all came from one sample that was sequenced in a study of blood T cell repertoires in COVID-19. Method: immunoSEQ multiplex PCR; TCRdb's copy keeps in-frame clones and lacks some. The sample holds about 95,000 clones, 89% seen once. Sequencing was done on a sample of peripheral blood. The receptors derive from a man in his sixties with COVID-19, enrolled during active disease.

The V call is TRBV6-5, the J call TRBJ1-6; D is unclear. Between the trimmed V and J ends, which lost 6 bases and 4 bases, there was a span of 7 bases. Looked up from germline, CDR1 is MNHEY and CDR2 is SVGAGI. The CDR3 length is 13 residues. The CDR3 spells CASRGLYNSPLHF. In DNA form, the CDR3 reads TGTGCCAGCAGAGGACTTTATAATTCACCCCTCCACTTT.

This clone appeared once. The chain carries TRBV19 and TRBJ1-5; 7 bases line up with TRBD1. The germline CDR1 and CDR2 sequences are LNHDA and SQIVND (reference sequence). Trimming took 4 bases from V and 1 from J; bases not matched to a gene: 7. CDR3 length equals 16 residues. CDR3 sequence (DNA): TGTGCCAGTAGTACTCACAGGGGTCAGAGCAATCAGCCCCAGCATTTT. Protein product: CASSTHRGQSNQPQHF.

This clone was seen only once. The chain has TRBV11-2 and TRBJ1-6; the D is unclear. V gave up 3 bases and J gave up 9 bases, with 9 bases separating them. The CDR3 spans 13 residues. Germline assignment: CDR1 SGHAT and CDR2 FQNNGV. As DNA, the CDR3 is TGTGCCAGCAGCTTGGGCAGGTCTTCACCCCTCCACTTT. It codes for CASSLGRSSPLHF.

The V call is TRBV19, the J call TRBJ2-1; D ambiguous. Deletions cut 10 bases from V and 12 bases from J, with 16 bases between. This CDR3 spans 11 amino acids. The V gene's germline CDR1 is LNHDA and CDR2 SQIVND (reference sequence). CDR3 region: CATMVSSRQFF. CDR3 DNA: TGTGCCACCATGGTCTCCTCGAGGCAGTTCTTC.

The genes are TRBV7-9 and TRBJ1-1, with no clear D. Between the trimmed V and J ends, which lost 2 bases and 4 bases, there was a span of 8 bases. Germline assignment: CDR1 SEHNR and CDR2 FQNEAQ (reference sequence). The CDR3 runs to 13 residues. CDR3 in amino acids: CASSLPGSTEAFF. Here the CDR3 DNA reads TGTGCCAGCAGCTTACCGGGGAGCACTGAAGCTTTCTTT. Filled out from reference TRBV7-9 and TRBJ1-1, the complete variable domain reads DTGVSQNPRHKITKRGQNVTFRCDPISEHNRLYWYRQTLGQGPEFLTYFQNEAQLEKSRLLSDRFSAERPKGSFSTLEIQRTEQGDSAMYLCASSLPGSTEAFFGQGTRLTVV.

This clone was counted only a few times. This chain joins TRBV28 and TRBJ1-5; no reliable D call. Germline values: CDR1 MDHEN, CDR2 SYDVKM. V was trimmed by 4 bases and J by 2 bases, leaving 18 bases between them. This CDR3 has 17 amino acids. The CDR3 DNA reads TGTGCCAGCAGTTCGGGTGCGGGAATTTATGGCAATCAGCCCCAGCATTTT. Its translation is CASSSGAGIYGNQPQHF.

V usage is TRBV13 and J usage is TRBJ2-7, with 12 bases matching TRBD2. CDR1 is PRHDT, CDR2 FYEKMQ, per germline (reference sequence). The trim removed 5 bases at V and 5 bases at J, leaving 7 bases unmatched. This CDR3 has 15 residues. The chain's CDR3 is CASSTVTSGRNEQYF. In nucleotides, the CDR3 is TGTGCCAGCAGCACCGTGACTAGCGGGAGAAACGAGCAGTACTTC.

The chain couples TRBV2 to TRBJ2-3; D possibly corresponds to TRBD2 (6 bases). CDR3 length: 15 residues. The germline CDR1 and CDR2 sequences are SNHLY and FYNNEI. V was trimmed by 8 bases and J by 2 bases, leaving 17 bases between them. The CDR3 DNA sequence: TGTGCCAGCCCTTCGGGGCTAGCGAACACAGATACGCAGTATTTT. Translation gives CASPSGLANTDTQYF.

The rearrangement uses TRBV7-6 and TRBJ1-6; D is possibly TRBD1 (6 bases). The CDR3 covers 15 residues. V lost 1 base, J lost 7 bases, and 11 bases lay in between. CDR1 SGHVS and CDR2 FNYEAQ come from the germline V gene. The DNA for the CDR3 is TGTGCCAGCAGCTTAGAACAGGGAGAAAATTCACCCCTCCACTTT. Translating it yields CASSLEQGENSPLHF.

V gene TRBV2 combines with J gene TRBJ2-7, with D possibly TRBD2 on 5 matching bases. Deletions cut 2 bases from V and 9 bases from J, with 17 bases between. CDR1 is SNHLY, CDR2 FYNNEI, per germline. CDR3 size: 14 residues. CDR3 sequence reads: CASSELAPLRGQYF. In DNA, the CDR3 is TGTGCCAGCAGTGAATTAGCGCCCCTGAGAGGGCAGTACTTC.

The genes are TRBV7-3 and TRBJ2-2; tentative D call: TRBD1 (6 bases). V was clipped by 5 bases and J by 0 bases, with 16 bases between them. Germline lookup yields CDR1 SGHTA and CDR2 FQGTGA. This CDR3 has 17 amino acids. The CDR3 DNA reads TGTGCCAGCAGCCGTCGCCCACAGGGATCGAACACCGGGGAGCTGTTTTTT. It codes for CASSRRPQGSNTGELFF.

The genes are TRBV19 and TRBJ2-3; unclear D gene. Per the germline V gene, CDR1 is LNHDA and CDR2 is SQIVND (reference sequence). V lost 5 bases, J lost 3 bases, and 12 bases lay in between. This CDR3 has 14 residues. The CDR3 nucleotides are TGTGCCAGTAGTCCCCCTCAGGATACAGATACGCAGTATTTT. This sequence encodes CASSPPQDTDTQYF.

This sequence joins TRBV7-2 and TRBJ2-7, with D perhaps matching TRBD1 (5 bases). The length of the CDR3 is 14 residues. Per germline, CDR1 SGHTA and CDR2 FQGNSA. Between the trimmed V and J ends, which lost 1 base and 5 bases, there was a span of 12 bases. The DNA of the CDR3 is TGTGCCAGCAGCTTAGATTGGGGCGCGGACGAGCAGTACTTC. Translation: CASSLDWGADEQYF.

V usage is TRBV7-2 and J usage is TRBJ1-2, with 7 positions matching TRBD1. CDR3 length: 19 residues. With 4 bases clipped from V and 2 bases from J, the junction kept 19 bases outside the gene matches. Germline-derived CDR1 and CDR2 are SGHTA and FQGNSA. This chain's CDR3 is CASSSTGQLHSWGNYGYTF. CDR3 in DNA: TGTGCCAGCAGCTCGACGGGACAGTTACATTCATGGGGGAACTATGGCTACACCTTC.

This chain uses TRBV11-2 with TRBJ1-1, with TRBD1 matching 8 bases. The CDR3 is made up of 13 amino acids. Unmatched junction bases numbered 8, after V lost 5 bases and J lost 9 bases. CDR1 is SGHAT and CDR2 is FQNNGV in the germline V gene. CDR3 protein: CASSGLTGEKAFF. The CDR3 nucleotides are TGTGCCAGCAGCGGACTGACAGGGGAGAAAGCTTTCTTT.

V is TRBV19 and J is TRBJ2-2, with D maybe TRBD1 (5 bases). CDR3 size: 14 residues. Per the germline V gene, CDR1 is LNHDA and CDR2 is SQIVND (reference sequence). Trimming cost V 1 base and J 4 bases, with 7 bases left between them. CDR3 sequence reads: CASSIGRGTGELFF. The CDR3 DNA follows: TGTGCCAGTAGTATAGGAAGGGGCACCGGGGAGCTGTTTTTT.

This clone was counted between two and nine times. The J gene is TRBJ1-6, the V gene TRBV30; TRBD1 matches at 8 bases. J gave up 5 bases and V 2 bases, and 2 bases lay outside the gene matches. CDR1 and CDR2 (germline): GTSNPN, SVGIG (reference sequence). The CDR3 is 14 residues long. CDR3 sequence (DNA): TGTGCCTGGAGTACGGGACAGGATAATTCACCCCTCCACTTT. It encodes CAWSTGQDNSPLHF.

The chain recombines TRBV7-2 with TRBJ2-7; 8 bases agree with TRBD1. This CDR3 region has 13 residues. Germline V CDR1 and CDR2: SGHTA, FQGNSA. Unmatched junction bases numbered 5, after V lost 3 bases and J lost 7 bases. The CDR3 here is CASSLQGAGEQYF. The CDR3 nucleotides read TGTGCCAGCAGCTTGCAGGGGGCGGGTGAGCAGTACTTC. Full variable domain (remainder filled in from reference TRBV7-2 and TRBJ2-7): GAGVSQSPSNKVTEKGKDVELRCDPISGHTALYWYRQSLGQGLEFLIYFQGNSAPDKSGLPSDRFSAERTGGSVSTLTIQRTQQEDSAVYLCASSLQGAGEQYFGPGTRLTVT.

The CDR3 spells CASTPTGGTGELFF. The CDR3, as DNA: TGTGCCAGCACCCCGACAGGGGGCACCGGGGAGCTGTTTTTT. This sequence joins TRBV5-5 and TRBJ2-2, with 9 positions matching TRBD1. CDR3 size: 14 residues. With V trimmed by 6 bases and J by 4 bases, 4 bases remained unmatched. Germline CDR1 is SGHKS and CDR2 is YYEKEE (reference sequence). Looking up the rest from reference TRBV5-5 and TRBJ2-2 gives the full variable domain: DAGVTQSPTHLIKTRGQQVTLRCSPISGHKSVSWYQQVLGQGPQFIFQYYEKEERGRGNFPDRFSARQFPNYSSELNVNALLLGDSALYLCASTPTGGTGELFFGEGSRLTVL.

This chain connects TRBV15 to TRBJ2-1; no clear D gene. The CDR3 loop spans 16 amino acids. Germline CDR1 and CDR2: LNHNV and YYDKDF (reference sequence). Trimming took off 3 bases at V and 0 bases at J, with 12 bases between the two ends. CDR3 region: CATSSGAPSSYNEQFF. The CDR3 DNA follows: TGTGCCACCAGCAGTGGAGCGCCAAGCTCCTACAATGAGCAGTTCTTC.